This paragraph covers one TCR beta chain sequence. This record belongs to a study of blood T cell repertoires in COVID-19. Study overall: Sites in the United States, Italy and Spain provided acute and convalescent COVID-19 samples. From T cells, B-cell-depleted T cells, or PBMCs came the material, which was cDNA or gDNA.

Germline values: CDR1 SGHRS, CDR2 YFSETQ. V lost 4 bases and J lost 4, with 9 bases in between. The CDR3 is 12 residues long. In the study's own analysis: Amplification of reference gene primers provided the estimated nucleated cell counts. Data came from immunoSEQ multiplex PCR; TCRdb stores just in-frame clones and leaves some out. V, J and clone size are those of that table, while D and trimming were read from the DNA. The top ten clones hold approximately 2.5% of a sample with 75,000 to 95,000 clones, roughly 88% of them seen once. The sequencing input was peripheral blood. This chain connects TRBV5-1 to TRBJ2-7; a possible D gene is TRBD1 (5 bases). The source of this sequence is a human donor in a cohort sampled during active COVID-19. This chain's CDR3 is CASSRDSYEQYF. The CDR3 DNA reads TGCGCCAGCAGCCGAGACAGTTACGAGCAGTACTTC.